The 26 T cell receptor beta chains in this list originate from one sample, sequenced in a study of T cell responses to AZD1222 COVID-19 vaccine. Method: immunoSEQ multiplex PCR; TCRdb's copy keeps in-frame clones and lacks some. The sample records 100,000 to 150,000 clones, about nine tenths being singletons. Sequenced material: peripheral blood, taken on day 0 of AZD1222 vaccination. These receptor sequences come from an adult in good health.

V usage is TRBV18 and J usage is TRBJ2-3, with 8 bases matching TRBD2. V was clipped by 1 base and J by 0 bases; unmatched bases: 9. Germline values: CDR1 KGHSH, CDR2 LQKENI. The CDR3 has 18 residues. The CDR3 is CASSPRRGTSTSTDTQYF. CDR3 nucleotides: TGTGCCAGCTCACCACGTCGCGGGACTAGTACTAGCACAGATACGCAGTATTTT.

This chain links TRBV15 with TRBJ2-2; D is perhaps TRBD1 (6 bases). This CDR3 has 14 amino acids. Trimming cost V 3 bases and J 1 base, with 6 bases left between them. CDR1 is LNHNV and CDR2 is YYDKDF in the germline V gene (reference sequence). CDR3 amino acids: CATSRDRNTGELFF. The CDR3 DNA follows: TGTGCCACCAGCAGGGACAGGAACACCGGGGAGCTGTTTTTT.

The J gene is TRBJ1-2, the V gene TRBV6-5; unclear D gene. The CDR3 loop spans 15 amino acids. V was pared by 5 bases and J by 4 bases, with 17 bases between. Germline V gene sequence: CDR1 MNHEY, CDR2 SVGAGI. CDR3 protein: CASSPQSAMGYGYTF. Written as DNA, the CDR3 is TGTGCCAGCAGTCCCCAAAGTGCCATGGGCTATGGCTACACCTTC.

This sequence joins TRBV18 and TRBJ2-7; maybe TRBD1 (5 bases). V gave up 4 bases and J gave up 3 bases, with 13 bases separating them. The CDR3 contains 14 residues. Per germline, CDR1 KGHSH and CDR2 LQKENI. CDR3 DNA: TGTGCCAGCTCACTTTCACAGGATGGCTACGAGCAGTACTTC. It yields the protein CASSLSQDGYEQYF.

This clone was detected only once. In nucleotides, the CDR3 is TGTGCCAGCAGCCCGGGGAGCGGGAGGATTGTAAATGAGCAGTTCTTC. This encodes CASSPGSGRIVNEQFF. The chain combines TRBV9 with TRBJ2-1; 9 nucleotides match TRBD2. The length of the CDR3 is 16 residues. V shed 4 bases, J shed 7 bases, and the junction held 12 bases outside the gene matches. Germline lookup yields CDR1 SGDLS and CDR2 YYNGEE.

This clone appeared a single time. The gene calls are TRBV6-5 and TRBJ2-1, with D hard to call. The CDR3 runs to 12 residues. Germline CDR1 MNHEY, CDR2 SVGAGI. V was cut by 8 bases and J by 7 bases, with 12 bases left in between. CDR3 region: CASGSGLNEQFF. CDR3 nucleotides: TGTGCCAGCGGCAGTGGGCTAAATGAGCAGTTCTTC.

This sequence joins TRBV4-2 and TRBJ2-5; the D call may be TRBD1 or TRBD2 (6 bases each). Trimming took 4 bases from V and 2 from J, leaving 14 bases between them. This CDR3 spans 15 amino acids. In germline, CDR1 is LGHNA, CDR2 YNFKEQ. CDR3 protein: CASSLRGAVQETQYF. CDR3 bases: TGTGCCAGCAGCCTGAGGGGGGCCGTACAAGAGACCCAGTACTTC.

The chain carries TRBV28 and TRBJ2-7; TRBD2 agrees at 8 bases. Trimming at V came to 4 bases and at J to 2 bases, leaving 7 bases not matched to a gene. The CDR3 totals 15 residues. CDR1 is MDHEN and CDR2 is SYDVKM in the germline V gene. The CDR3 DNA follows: TGTGCCAGCAGTTCCCTCGGACTAGCCGCCTACGAGCAGTACTTC. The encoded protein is CASSSLGLAAYEQYF.

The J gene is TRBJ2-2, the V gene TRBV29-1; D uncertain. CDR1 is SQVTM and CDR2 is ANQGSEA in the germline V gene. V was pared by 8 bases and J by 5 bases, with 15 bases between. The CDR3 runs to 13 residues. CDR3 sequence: CSTSQTETGELFF. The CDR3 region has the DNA TGCAGCACCTCCCAGACTGAAACCGGGGAGCTGTTTTTT.

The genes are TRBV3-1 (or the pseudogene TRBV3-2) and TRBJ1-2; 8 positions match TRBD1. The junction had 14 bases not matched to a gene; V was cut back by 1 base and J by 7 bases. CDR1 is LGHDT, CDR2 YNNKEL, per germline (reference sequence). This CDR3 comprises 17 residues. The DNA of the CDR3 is TGTGCCAGCAGCCAAGGGTTCGGGGCAGGGGGCCTTGGTGGCTACACCTTC. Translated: CASSQGFGAGGLGGYTF.

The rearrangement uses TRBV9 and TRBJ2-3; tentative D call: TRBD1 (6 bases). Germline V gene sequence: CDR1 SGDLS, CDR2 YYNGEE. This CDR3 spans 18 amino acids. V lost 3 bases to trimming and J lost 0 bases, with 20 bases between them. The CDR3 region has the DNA TGTGCCAGCAGCGCGCGAGGGACACGAGAATCTAGCACAGATACGCAGTATTTT. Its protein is CASSARGTRESSTDTQYF.

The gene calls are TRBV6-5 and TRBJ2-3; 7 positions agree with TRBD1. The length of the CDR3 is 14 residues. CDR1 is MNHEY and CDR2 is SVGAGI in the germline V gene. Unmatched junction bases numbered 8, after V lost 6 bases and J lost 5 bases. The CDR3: CASRFQGVRDTQYF. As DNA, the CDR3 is TGTGCCAGCAGGTTTCAGGGGGTCAGAGATACGCAGTATTTT.

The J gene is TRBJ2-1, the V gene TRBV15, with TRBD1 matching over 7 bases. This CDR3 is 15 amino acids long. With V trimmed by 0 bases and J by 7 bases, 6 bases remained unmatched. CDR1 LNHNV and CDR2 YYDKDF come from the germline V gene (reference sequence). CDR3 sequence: CATSRDIQGWNEQFF. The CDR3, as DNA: TGTGCCACCAGCAGAGATATACAGGGGTGGAATGAGCAGTTCTTC.

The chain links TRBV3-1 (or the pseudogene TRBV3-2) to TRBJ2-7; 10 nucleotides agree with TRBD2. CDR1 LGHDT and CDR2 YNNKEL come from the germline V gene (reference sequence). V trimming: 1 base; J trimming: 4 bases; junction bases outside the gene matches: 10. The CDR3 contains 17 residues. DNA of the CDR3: TGTGCCAGCAGCCAAGGGGGGAGCGGGAGGGCCCGGTACGAGCAGTACTTC. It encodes CASSQGGSGRARYEQYF.

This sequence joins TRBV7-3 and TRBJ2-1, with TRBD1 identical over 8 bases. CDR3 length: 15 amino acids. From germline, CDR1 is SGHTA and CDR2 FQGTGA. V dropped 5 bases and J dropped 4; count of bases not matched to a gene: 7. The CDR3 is CASSPTGTGYNEQFF. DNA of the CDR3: TGTGCCAGCAGCCCCACCGGGACAGGATACAATGAGCAGTTCTTC.

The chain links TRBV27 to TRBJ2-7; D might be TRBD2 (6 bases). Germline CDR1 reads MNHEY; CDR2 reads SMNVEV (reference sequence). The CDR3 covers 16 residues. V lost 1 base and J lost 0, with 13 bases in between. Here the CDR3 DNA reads TGTGCCAGCAGTTTATTAGGGACTTTGAGCTCCTACGAGCAGTACTTC. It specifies CASSLLGTLSSYEQYF.

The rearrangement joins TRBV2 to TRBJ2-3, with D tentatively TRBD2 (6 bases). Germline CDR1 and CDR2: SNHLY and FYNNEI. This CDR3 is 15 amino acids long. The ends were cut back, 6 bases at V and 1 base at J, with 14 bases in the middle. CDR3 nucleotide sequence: TGTGCCAGCAGCCCCGGGACTCGAGGCACAGATACGCAGTATTTT. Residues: CASSPGTRGTDTQYF.

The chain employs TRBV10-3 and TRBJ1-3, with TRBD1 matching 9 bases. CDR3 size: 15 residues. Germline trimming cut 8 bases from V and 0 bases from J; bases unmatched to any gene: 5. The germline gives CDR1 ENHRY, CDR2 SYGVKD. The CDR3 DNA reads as TGTGCCATCGGTGGACAGGGGAGCTCTGGAAACACCATATATTTT. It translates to CAIGGQGSSGNTIYF.

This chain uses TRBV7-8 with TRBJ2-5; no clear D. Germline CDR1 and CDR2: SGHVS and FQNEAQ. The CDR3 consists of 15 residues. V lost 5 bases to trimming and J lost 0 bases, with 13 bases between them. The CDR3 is CASSPGPYYQETQYF. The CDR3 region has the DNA TGTGCCAGCAGCCCGGGTCCCTACTACCAAGAGACCCAGTACTTC.

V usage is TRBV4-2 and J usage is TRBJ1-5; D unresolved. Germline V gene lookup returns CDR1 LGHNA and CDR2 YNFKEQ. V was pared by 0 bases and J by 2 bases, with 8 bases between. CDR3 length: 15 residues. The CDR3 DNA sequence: TGTGCCAGCAGCCAAGATCCGGGAGGCAATCAGCCCCAGCATTTT. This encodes CASSQDPGGNQPQHF.

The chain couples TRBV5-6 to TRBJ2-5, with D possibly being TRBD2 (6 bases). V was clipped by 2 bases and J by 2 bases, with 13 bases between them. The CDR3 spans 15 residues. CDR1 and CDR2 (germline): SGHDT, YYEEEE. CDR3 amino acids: CASSFNWDFQETQYF. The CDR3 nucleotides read TGTGCCAGCAGCTTTAATTGGGACTTTCAAGAGACCCAGTACTTC.

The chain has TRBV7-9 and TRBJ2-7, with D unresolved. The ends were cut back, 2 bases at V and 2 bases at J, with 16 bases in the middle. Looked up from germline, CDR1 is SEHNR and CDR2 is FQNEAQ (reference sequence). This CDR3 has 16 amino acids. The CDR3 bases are TGTGCCAGCAGCTTAATAGGTACAGAGCCAACCTACGAGCAGTACTTC. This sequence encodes CASSLIGTEPTYEQYF.

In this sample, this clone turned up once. The CDR3 region is CASSETRDGGYTF. The DNA for the CDR3 is TGTGCCAGCAGCGAGACAAGGGATGGGGGCTACACCTTC. V is TRBV7-9 and J is TRBJ1-2; D not resolved. The CDR3 totals 13 residues. Trimming removed 5 bases at V and 8 bases at J, with 15 bases between. CDR1 is SEHNR and CDR2 is FQNEAQ in the germline V gene (reference sequence).

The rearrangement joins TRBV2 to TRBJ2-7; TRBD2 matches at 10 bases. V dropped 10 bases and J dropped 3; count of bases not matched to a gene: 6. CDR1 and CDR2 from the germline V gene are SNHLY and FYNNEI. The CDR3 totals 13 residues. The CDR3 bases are TGTGCCACCGAGGGACTAGCGAGCTACGAGCAGTACTTC. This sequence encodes CATEGLASYEQYF.

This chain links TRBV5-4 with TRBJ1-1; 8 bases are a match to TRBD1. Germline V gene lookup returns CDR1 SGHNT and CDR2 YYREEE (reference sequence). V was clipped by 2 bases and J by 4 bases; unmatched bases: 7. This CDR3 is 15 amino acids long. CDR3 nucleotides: TGTGCCAGCAGCTTTTCCATCACAGGGGGCACTGAAGCTTTCTTT. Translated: CASSFSITGGTEAFF.

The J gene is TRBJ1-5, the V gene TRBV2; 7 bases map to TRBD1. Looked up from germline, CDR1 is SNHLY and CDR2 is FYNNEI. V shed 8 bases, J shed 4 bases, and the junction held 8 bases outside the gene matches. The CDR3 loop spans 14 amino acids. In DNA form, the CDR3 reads TGTGCCAGCGGGTACCAGGGGGGGAATCAGCCCCAGCATTTT. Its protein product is CASGYQGGNQPQHF.